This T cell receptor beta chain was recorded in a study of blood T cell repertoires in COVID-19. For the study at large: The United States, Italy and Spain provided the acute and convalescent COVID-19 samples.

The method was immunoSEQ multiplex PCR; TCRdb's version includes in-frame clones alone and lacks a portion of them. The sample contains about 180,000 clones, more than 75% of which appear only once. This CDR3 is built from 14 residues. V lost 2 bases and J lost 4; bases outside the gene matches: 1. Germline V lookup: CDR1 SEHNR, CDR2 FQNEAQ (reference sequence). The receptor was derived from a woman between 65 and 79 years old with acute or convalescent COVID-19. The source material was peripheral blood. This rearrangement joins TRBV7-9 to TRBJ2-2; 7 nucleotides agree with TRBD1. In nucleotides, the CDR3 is TGTGCCAGCAGCTTATCAGGGGGCACCGGGGAGCTGTTTTTT. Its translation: CASSLSGGTGELFF.